What follows describes a single T cell receptor (beta chain). Its antigen is undetermined. During the collection period, no donor immune events like infections were recorded. This record comes from a study of identifying expanded T cells in peripheral blood. Some clones are missing from TCRdb's copy, which holds only in-frame ones; the method was immunoSEQ multiplex PCR. The repertoire has around 60,000 clones, over 80% of them found once; the top ten carry about a sixth. Whole-study results and caveats: Differentially abundant clones: roughly 1.2 between replicates, 16.4 at 2 to 3 weeks, 18 to 20 at four.

The CDR3 covers 12 residues. The germline V gene has CDR1 SEHNR and CDR2 FQNEAQ (reference sequence). Trimming pared 2 bases from V and 3 bases from J, leaving 4 bases between. Sequenced: blood. The chain joins TRBV7-9 to TRBJ1-1; D gene ambiguous. The sequence was obtained from a person aged 18 to 75 in good health. The CDR3 DNA follows: TGTGCCAGCAGCTTAATAGACACTGAAGCTTTCTTT. This codes for CASSLIDTEAFF.